This is a list of T cell receptor beta chains from one sample in a study of blood T cell repertoires in COVID-19. The table came from immunoSEQ multiplex PCR; TCRdb's copy has only in-frame clones and leaves some out. The sample contains under 500,000 clones, around 89% of which appear only once. Sequencing was carried out using peripheral blood. These receptors were collected from a woman aged 25 to 45 with acute or convalescent COVID-19. CDR3s include the opening cysteine and the closing phenylalanine or tryptophan. A D gene is named only where the DNA matches it firmly. Size is stated for part of the rows, as once, few or many counts, or as a class when the clone is expanded.

TRBJ1-2 . . TRBV6-5 CASSPGQSYGYTF TGTGCCAGCAGTCCCGGACAGAGCTATGGCTACACCTTC
TRBJ1-2 . . TRBV28 CASSLEPPNYGYTF TGTGCCAGCAGTTTGGAGCCCCCTAACTATGGCTACACCTTC
TRBJ2-2 . . TRBV6-1 CASSDRRGWELFF TGTGCCAGCAGTGACCGTAGGGGTTGGGAGCTGTTTTTT
TRBJ1-2 . . TRBV11-2 CASSLGGPNYGYTF TGTGCCAGCAGCCTGGGGGGGCCTAACTATGGCTACACCTTC
TRBJ2-7 . TRBD1 TRBV7-6 CASSRGQGEYEQYF TGTGCCAGCAGCCGAGGACAGGGGGAGTACGAGCAGTACTTC
TRBJ1-1 . . TRBV6-5 CASSRLTEAFF TGTGCCAGCAGTCGTCTCACTGAAGCTTTCTTT
TRBJ2-1 . TRBD2 TRBV11-2 CASSYSSGGNNEQFF TGTGCCAGCAGCTACTCTAGCGGGGGTAACAATGAGCAGTTCTTC
TRBJ1-6 . . TRBV5-1 CASSSGQTNSPLHF TGCGCCAGCAGCTCCGGACAGACCAATTCACCCCTCCACTTT
TRBJ2-1 . TRBD2 TRBV6-6 CASSPERGYNEQFF TGTGCCAGCAGTCCCGAGCGGGGCTACAATGAGCAGTTCTTC
TRBJ2-3 . TRBD2 TRBV27 CASSLLGGGGYTDTQYF TGTGCCAGCAGTTTATTAGGTGGCGGGGGGTACACAGATACGCAGTATTTT
TRBJ2-7 . TRBD1 TRBV28 CASSTEGTGLYEQYF TGTGCCAGCAGCACAGAGGGGACAGGACTCTACGAGCAGTACTTC
TRBJ1-5 . . TRBV5-4 CASSLAGGNQPQHF TGTGCCAGCAGCTTGGCCGGCGGGAATCAGCCCCAGCATTTT
TRBJ2-5 . . TRBV6-1 CASSELGGSRETQYF TGTGCCAGCAGTGAATTGGGGGGTTCGAGGGAGACCCAGTACTTC
TRBJ1-1 once . TRBV3-1/TRBV3-2 CASSQGSKAGVMNTEAFF TGTGCCAGCAGCCAAGGTTCGAAGGCAGGGGTAATGAACACTGAAGCTTTCTTT
TRBJ2-1 . TRBD1 TRBV24-1 CATSDPGTGRINEQFF TGTGCCACCAGTGACCCCGGGACAGGGAGGATCAATGAGCAGTTCTTC
TRBJ2-2 once . TRBV27 CASMEAGELFF TGTGCCAGCATGGAGGCGGGGGAGCTGTTTTTT
TRBJ1-2 . TRBD1 TRBV27 CASSQRQGWSGYTF TGTGCCAGCAGTCAACGACAGGGTTGGAGTGGCTACACCTTC
TRBJ1-6 . . TRBV30 CAWSYQGSSYNSPLHF TGTGCCTGGAGTTACCAGGGGAGCTCCTATAATTCACCCCTCCACTTT
TRBJ1-1 few . TRBV12-3/TRBV12-4 CASSFVHITEAFF TGTGCCAGCAGTTTTGTACACATCACTGAAGCTTTCTTT
TRBJ1-5 once TRBD1 TRBV4-1 CASSQLVGDSLNQPQHF TGCGCCAGCAGCCAATTGGTGGGGGACAGCTTGAATCAGCCCCAGCATTTT
TRBJ2-7 . TRBD1 TRBV27 CASSSVPGQGHEQYF TGTGCCAGCAGCTCCGTACCGGGACAGGGACACGAGCAGTACTTC
TRBJ1-2 . . TRBV2 CASRARSEGDGYTF TGTGCCAGCAGGGCCCGATCGGAGGGCGATGGCTACACCTTC
TRBJ1-1 . . TRBV27 CASSTGTPNTEAFF TGTGCCAGCAGTACGGGGACACCGAACACTGAAGCTTTCTTT
TRBJ1-2 . TRBD1 TRBV27 CASSPGQGDGYTF TGTGCCAGCAGTCCGGGACAGGGCGATGGCTACACCTTC
TRBJ1-6 . . TRBV25-1 CASSREPNSPLHF TGTGCCAGCAGTCGAGAGCCCAATTCACCCCTCCACTTT
TRBJ2-1 . . TRBV6-5 CASSLQGNLYNEQFF TGTGCCAGCAGCCTACAGGGAAACCTCTACAATGAGCAGTTCTTC
TRBJ2-2 . . TRBV24-1 CATSDLGGLNTGELFF TGTGCCACCAGTGATTTGGGAGGGCTTAACACCGGGGAGCTGTTTTTT
TRBJ2-3 . TRBD2 TRBV12-5 CASGPGTSGRGTQYF TGTGCTAGTGGACCCGGGACTAGCGGTAGGGGCACGCAGTATTTT
TRBJ1-6 . TRBD1 TRBV30 CAWSRLDRGHSPLHF TGTGCCTGGAGTAGATTGGACAGGGGGCACTCACCCCTCCACTTT
TRBJ2-7 . TRBD2 TRBV27 CASSLSGTSGGYEQYF TGTGCCAGCAGTTTATCAGGGACTAGCGGGGGTTACGAGCAGTACTTC
TRBJ2-5 once TRBD1 TRBV5-1 CASSLGQGAARKQETQYF TGCGCCAGCAGCTTGGGGCAGGGGGCTGCTCGAAAGCAAGAGACCCAGTACTTC
TRBJ2-1 . . TRBV9 CASSVVVGLAGGEQFF TGTGCCAGCAGCGTAGTGGTTGGCCTAGCCGGGGGTGAGCAGTTCTTC
TRBJ2-3 . . TRBV5-6 CASSLTGLAYF TGTGCCAGCAGCTTGACAGGGCTTGCGTATTTT
TRBJ2-4 few TRBD2 TRBV3-1/TRBV3-2 CASSQRGGPGIQYF TGTGCCAGCAGCCAGCGGGGGGGCCCTGGCATTCAGTACTTC
TRBJ2-3 few TRBD2 TRBV5-1 CASSPGRRTDTQYF TGCGCCAGCAGCCCCGGGAGGCGCACAGATACGCAGTATTTT
TRBJ2-3 . TRBD2 TRBV3-1/TRBV3-2 CASSQDPGGSTDTQYF TGTGCCAGCAGCCAAGACCCGGGGGGGAGCACAGATACGCAGTATTTT
TRBJ2-1 . TRBD2 TRBV28 CASRSGTSGVRSYNEQFF TGTGCCAGCAGGTCTGGGACTAGCGGGGTCCGCTCCTACAATGAGCAGTTCTTC
TRBJ2-3 . TRBD2 TRBV11-3 CASSALAGGTDTQYF TGTGCCAGCAGCGCCCTAGCGGGGGGCACAGATACGCAGTATTTT
TRBJ2-5 . . TRBV28 CASRSKETQYF TGTGCCAGCAGATCTAAAGAGACCCAGTACTTC
TRBJ2-1 . TRBD1 TRBV19 CASSLTGTGHGNEQFF TGTGCCAGTAGTTTGACCGGGACAGGGCACGGCAATGAGCAGTTCTTC
TRBJ2-3 once . TRBV7-6 CASSLAGAVSTDTQYF TGTGCCAGCAGCTTAGCGGGCGCAGTAAGCACAGATACGCAGTATTTT
TRBJ2-5 . . TRBV7-9 CASSLAPEQGWETQYF TGTGCCAGCAGCTTAGCGCCTGAACAGGGTTGGGAGACCCAGTACTTC
TRBJ1-4 . TRBD1 TRBV12-3/TRBV12-4 CASRGQFNEKLFF TGTGCCAGTCGGGGACAGTTTAATGAAAAACTGTTTTTT
TRBJ2-1 . . TRBV10-2 CASSESGLGAARHEFF TGCGCCAGCAGTGAGTCAGGTTTAGGGGCCGCGAGACACGAGTTCTTC
TRBJ2-3 . TRBD2 TRBV10-1 CASSGGGTQYF TGCGCCAGCAGTGGCGGGGGGACGCAGTATTTT
TRBJ2-1 . TRBD1 TRBV29-1 CSANDRVPYNEQFF TGCAGCGCAAACGACAGGGTCCCCTACAATGAGCAGTTCTTC
TRBJ1-1 . . TRBV5-5 CASSLWGAEAFF TGTGCCAGCAGCTTATGGGGGGCTGAAGCTTTCTTT
TRBJ1-5 . . TRBV2 CASKRTANQPQHF TGTGCCAGCAAACGCACAGCAAATCAGCCCCAGCATTTT
TRBJ1-2 . TRBD1 TRBV28 CASSFWDRDYYGYTF TGTGCCAGCAGTTTTTGGGACAGGGATTACTATGGCTACACCTTC
TRBJ2-5 . . TRBV5-1 CASSERRETQYF TGCGCCAGCAGCGAACGCAGGGAGACCCAGTACTTC
TRBJ1-4 . TRBD1 TRBV18 CASSPGQVAEKLFF TGTGCCAGCTCACCGGGACAGGTCGCTGAAAAACTGTTTTTT
TRBJ2-7 . TRBD2 TRBV30 CATERGDSSYEQYF TGTGCCACCGAGCGGGGGGACAGCTCCTACGAGCAGTACTTC